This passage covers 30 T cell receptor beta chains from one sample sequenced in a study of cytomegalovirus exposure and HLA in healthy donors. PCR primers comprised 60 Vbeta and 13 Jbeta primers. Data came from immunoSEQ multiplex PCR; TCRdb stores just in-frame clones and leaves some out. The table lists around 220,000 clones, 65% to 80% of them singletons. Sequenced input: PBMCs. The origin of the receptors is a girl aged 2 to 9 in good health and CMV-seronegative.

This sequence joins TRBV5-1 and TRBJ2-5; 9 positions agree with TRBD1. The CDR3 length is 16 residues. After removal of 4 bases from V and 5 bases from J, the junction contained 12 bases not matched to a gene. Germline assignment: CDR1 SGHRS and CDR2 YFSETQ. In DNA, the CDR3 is TGCGCCAGCAGCCTCCAAACAGGGGGCGCGAAGGAGACCCAGTACTTC. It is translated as CASSLQTGGAKETQYF. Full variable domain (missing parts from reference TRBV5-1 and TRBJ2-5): KAGVTQTPRYLIKTRGQQVTLSCSPISGHRSVSWYQQTPGQGLQFLFEYFSETQRNKGNFPGRFSGRQFSNSRSEMNVSTLELGDSALYLCASSLQTGGAKETQYFGPGTRLLVL.

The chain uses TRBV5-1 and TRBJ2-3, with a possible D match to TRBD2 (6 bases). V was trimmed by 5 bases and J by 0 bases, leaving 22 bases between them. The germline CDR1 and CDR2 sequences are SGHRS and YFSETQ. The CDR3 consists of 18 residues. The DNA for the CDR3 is TGCGCCAGCAGTTTCTCCACCGGGACTCAACTTAGCACAGATACGCAGTATTTT. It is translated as CASSFSTGTQLSTDTQYF.

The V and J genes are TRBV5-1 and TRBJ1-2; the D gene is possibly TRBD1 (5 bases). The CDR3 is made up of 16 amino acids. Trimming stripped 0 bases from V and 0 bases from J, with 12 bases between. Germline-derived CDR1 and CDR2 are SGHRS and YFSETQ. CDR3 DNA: TGCGCCAGCAGCTTGGGAGGCAGGGCCACTAACTATGGCTACACCTTC. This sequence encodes CASSLGGRATNYGYTF.

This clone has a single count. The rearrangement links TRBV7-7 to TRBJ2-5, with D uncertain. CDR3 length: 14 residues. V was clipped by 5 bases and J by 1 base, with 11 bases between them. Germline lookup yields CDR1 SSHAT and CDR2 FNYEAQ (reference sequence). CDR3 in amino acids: CASSRAGLQETQYF. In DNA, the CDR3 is TGTGCCAGCAGCAGAGCAGGCCTCCAAGAGACCCAGTACTTC.

The CDR3 DNA sequence: TGTGCCAGCAGCCCGCGGGGGGCCTACGAGCAGTACTTC. Its translation is CASSPRGAYEQYF. This chain uses TRBV5-5 with TRBJ2-7; TRBD2 matches at 8 bases. The J segment lost 2 bases and the V segment lost 4 bases, leaving 2 bases of the junction unmatched. The germline V gene encodes CDR1 SGHKS and CDR2 YYEKEE (reference sequence). The CDR3 loop spans 13 amino acids.

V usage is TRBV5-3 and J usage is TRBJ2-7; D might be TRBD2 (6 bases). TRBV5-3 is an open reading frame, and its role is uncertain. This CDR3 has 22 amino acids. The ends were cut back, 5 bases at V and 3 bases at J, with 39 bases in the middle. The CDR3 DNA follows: TGTGCCAGAAGTCCCCCGGGACCCCTCTATCCGGGGGACCCACGAACGTACTACGAGCAGTACTTC. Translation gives CARSPPGPLYPGDPRTYYEQYF.

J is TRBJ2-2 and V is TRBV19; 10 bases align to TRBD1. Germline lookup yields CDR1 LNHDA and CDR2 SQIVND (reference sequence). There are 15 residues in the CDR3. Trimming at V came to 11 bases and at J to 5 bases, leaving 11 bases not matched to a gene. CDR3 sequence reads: CAAKTGGAGTGELFF. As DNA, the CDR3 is TGTGCCGCCAAGACAGGGGGCGCCGGGACCGGGGAGCTGTTTTTT.

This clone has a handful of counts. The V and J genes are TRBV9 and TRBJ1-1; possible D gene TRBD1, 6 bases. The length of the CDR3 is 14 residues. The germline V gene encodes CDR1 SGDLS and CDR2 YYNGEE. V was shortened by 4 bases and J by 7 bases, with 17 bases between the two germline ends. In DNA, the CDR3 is TGTGCCAGCAGCTTATCCGCCGGGACAAGTGAAGCTTTCTTT. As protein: CASSLSAGTSEAFF.

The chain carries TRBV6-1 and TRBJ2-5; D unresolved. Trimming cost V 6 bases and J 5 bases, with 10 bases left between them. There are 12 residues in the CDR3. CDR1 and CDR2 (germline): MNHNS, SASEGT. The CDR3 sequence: CASSARVETQYF. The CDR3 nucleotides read TGTGCCAGCAGCGCCCGAGTTGAGACCCAGTACTTC.

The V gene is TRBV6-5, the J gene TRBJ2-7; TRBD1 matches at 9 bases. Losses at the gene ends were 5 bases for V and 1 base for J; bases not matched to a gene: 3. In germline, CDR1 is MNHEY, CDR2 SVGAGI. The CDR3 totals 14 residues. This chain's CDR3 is CASSAGQGSYEQYF. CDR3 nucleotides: TGTGCCAGCAGTGCGGGACAGGGTTCCTACGAGCAGTACTTC.

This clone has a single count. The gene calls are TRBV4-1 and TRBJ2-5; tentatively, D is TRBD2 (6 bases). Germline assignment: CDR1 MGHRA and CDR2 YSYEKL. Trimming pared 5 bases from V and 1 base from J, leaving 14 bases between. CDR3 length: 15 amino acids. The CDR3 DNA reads TGCGCCAGCAGCATACGGGGGACGTTCCAAGAGACCCAGTACTTC. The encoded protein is CASSIRGTFQETQYF.

The CDR3 nucleotides are TGTGCCAGCAGCCAAGACGTGTCTGGAAACACCATATATTTT. Translating it yields CASSQDVSGNTIYF. V usage is TRBV4-2 and J usage is TRBJ1-3, with D uncertain. The CDR3 covers 14 residues. V was pared by 0 bases and J by 1 base, with 4 bases between. CDR1 and CDR2 (germline): LGHNA, YNFKEQ.

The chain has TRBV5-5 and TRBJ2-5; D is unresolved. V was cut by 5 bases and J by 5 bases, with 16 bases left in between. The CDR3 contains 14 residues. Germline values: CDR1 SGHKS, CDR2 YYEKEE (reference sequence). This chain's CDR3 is CASSSEFVMETQYF. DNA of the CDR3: TGTGCCAGCAGTTCTGAGTTTGTTATGGAGACCCAGTACTTC.

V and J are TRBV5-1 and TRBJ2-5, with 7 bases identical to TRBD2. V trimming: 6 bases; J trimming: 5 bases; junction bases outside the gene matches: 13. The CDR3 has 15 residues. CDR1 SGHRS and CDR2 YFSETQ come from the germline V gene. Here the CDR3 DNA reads TGCGCCAGCACTCTTAGCGGGTCAGGTGTGGAGACCCAGTACTTC. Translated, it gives CASTLSGSGVETQYF.

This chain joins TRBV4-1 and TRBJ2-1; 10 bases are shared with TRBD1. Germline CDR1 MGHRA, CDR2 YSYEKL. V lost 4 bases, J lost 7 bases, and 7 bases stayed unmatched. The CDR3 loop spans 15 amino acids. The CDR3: CASSLPGQGSNEQFF. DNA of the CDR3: TGCGCCAGCAGCCTTCCGGGACAGGGGTCGAATGAGCAGTTCTTC.

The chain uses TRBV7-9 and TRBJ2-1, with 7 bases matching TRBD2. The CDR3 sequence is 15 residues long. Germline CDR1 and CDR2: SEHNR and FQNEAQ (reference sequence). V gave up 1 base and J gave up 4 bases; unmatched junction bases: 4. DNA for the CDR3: TGTGCCAGCAGCTTAGGTAGCGGGCTATACAATGAGCAGTTCTTC. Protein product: CASSLGSGLYNEQFF. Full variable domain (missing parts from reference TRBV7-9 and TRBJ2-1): DTGVSQNPRHKITKRGQNVTFRCDPISEHNRLYWYRQTLGQGPEFLTYFQNEAQLEKSRLLSDRFSAERPKGSFSTLEIQRTEQGDSAMYLCASSLGSGLYNEQFFGPGTRLTVL.

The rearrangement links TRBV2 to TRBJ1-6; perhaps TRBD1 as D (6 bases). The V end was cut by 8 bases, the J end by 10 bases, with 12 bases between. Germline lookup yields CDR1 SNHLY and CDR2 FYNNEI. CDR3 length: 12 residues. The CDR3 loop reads CASGGGPSPLHF. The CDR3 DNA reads TGTGCCAGCGGGGGGGGCCCCTCACCCCTCCACTTT. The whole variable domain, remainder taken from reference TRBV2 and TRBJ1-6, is EPEVTQTPSHQVTQMGQEVILRCVPISNHLYFYWYRQILGQKVEFLVSFYNNEISEKSEIFDDQFSVERPDGSNFTLKIRSTKLEDSAMYFCASGGGPSPLHFGNGTRLTVT.

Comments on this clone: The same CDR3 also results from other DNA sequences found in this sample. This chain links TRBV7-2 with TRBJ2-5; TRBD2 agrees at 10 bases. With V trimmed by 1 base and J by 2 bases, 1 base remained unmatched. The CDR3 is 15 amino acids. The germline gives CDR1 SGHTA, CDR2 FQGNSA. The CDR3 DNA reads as TGTGCCAGCAGCTTAGGACTAGCGGGTCAAGAGACCCAGTACTTC. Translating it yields CASSLGLAGQETQYF.

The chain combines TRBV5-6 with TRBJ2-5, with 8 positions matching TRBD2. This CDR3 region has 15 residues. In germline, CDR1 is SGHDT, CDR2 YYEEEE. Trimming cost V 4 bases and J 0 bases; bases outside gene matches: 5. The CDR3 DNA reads TGTGCCAGCAGCCGAAGCGGGAGCTACCAAGAGACCCAGTACTTC. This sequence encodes CASSRSGSYQETQYF.

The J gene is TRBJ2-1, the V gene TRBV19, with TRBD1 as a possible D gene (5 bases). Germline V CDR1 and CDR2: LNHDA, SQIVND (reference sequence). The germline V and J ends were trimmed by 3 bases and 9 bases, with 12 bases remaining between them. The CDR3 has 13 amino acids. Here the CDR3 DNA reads TGTGCCAGTAGTATCACAGGTCTTGGTGAGCAGTTCTTC. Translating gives CASSITGLGEQFF.

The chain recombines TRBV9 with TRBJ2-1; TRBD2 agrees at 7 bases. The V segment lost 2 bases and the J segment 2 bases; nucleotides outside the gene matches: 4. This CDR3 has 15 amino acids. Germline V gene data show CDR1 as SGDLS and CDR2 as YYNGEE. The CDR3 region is CASSVGTNTYNEQFF. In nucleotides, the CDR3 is TGTGCCAGCAGCGTCGGGACTAATACCTACAATGAGCAGTTCTTC. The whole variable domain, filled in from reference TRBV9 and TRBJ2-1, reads DSGVTQTPKHLITATGQRVTLRCSPRSGDLSVYWYQQSLDQGLQFLIQYYNGEERAKGNILERFSAQQFPDLHSELNLSSLELGDSALYFCASSVGTNTYNEQFFGPGTRLTVL.

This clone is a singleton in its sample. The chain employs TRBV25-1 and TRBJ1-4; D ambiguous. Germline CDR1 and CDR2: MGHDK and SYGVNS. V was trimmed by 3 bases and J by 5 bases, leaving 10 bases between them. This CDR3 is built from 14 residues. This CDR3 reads CASSEAAVNEKLFF. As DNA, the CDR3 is TGTGCCAGCAGTGAGGCGGCAGTGAATGAAAAACTGTTTTTT.

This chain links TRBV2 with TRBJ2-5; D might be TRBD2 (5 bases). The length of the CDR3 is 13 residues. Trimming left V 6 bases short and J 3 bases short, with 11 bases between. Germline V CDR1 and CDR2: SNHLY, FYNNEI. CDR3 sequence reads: CASRELVKETQYF. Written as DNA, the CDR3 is TGTGCCAGCAGAGAACTAGTTAAAGAGACCCAGTACTTC.

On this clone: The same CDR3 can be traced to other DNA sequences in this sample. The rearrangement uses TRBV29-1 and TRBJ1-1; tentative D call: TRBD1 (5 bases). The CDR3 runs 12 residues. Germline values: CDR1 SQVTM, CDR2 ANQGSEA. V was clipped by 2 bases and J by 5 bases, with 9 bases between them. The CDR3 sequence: CSVEPGNTEAFF. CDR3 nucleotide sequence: TGCAGCGTTGAACCAGGGAATACTGAAGCTTTCTTT.

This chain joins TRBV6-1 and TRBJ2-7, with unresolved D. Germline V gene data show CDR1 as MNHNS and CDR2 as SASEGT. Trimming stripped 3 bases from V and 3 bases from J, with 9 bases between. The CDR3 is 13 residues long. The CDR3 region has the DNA TGTGCCAGCAGTGATCAGGCCTACTACGAGCAGTACTTC. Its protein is CASSDQAYYEQYF.

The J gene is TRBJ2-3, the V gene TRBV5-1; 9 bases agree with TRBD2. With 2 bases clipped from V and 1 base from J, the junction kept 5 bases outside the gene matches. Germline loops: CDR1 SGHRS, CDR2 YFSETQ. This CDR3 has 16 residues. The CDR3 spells CASSLLSGGGTDTQYF. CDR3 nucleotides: TGCGCCAGCAGCTTACTTAGCGGGGGAGGCACAGATACGCAGTATTTT.

CDR3 residues: CASSGGLAGGTPLYNEQFF. DNA of the CDR3: TGTGCCAGCAGCGGGGGACTAGCGGGAGGAACACCACTCTATAATGAGCAGTTCTTC. V and J are TRBV7-9 and TRBJ2-1; TRBD2 matches at 15 bases. The CDR3 sequence is 19 residues long. The V gene end was trimmed by 5 bases and the J gene end by 7 bases; junction bases not matched to a gene: 15. Germline lookup yields CDR1 SEHNR and CDR2 FQNEAQ (reference sequence). The full variable domain, rest sourced from reference TRBV7-9 and TRBJ2-1, is DTGVSQNPRHKITKRGQNVTFRCDPISEHNRLYWYRQTLGQGPEFLTYFQNEAQLEKSRLLSDRFSAERPKGSFSTLEIQRTEQGDSAMYLCASSGGLAGGTPLYNEQFFGPGTRLTVL.

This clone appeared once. DNA for the CDR3: TGTGCCAGCAGCCCAGGTTGGCAGGACAACGGAGCTTTCTTT. It codes for CASSPGWQDNGAFF. V and J are TRBV6-4 and TRBJ1-1; D possibly corresponds to TRBD1 (5 bases). This CDR3 contains 14 residues. V lost 6 bases and J lost 10, with 21 bases in between. CDR1 and CDR2 (germline): MRHNA, SNTAGT.

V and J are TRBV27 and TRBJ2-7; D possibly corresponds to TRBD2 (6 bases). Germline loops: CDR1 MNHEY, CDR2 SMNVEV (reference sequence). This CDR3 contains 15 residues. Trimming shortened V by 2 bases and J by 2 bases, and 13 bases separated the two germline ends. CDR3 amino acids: CASSLAGLLPYEQYF. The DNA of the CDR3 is TGTGCCAGCAGTTTAGCGGGACTCTTACCCTACGAGCAGTACTTC.

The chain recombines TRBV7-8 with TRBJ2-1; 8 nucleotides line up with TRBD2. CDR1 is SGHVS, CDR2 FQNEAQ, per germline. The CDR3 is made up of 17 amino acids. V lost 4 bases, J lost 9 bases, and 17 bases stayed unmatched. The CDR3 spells CASSSPSISGMAGEQFF. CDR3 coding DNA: TGTGCCAGCAGCTCCCCTTCCATTAGCGGGATGGCGGGTGAGCAGTTCTTC.